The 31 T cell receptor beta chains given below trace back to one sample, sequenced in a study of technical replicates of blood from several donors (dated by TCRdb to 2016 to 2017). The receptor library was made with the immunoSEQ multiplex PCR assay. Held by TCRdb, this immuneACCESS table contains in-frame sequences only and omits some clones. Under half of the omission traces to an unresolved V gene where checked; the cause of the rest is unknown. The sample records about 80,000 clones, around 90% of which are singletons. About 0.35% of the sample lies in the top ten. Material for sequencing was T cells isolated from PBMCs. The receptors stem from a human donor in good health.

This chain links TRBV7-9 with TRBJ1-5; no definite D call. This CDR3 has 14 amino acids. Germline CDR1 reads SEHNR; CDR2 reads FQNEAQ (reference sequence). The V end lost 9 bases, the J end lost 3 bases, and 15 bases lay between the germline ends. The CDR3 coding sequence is TGTGCCAGTCAAAAGGCGGACTACAATCAGCCCCAGCATTTT. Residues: CASQKADYNQPQHF.

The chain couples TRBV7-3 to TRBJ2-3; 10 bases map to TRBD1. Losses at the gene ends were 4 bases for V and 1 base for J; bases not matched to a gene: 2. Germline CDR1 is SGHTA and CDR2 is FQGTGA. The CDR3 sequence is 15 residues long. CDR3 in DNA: TGTGCCAGCAGCTGGACAGGGGGAGGCACAGATACGCAGTATTTT. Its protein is CASSWTGGGTDTQYF.

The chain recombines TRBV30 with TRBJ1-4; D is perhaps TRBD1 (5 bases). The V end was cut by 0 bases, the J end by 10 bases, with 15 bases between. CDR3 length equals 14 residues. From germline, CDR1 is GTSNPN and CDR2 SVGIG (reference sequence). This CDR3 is CAWSVRQGLGKLFF. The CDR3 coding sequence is TGTGCCTGGAGTGTACGGCAGGGACTCGGAAAACTGTTTTTT.

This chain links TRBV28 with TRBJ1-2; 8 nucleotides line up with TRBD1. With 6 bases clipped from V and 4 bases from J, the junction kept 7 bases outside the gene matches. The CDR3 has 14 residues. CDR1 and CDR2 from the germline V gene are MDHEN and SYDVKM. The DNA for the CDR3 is TGTGCCAGCAGCCGACAGGGGTTTAGCTATGGCTACACCTTC. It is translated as CASSRQGFSYGYTF.

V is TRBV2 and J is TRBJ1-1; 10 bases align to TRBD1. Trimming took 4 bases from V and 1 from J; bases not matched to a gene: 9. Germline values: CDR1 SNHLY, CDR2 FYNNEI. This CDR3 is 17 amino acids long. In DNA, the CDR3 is TGTGCCAGCAGTGGGGTCCCGGGACAGGGGACGAACACTGAAGCTTTCTTT. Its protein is CASSGVPGQGTNTEAFF.

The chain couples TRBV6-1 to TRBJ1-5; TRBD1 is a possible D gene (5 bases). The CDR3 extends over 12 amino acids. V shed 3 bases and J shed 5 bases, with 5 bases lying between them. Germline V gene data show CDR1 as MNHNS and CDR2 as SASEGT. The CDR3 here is CASSDRDQPQHF. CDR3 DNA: TGTGCCAGCAGTGACAGGGATCAGCCCCAGCATTTT.

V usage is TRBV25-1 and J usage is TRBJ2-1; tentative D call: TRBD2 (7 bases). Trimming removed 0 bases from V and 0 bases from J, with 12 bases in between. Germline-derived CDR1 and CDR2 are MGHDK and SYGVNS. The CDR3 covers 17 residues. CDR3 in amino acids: CASSEYRGASSYNEQFF. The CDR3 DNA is TGTGCCAGCAGTGAATATCGGGGGGCCAGCTCCTACAATGAGCAGTTCTTC.

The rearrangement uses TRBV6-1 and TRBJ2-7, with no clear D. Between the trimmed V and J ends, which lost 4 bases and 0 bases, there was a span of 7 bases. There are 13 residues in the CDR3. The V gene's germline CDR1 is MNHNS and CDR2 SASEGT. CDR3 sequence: CASSGPVSYEQYF. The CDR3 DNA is TGTGCCAGCAGTGGCCCAGTCTCCTACGAGCAGTACTTC.

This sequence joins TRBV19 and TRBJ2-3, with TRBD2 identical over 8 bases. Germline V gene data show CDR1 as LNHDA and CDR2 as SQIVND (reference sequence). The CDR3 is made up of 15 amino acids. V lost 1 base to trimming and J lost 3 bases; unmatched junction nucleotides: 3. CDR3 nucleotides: TGTGCCAGTAGTATAGTAGCGGGGCCGACAGATACGCAGTATTTT. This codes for CASSIVAGPTDTQYF.

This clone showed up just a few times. This CDR3 is CASSFGGETEAFF. The CDR3 DNA is TGTGCCAGCAGTTTTGGGGGCGAGACTGAAGCTTTCTTT. The chain is built from TRBV27 and TRBJ1-1; weak D call: TRBD1 (6 bases). The CDR3 consists of 13 residues. Germline CDR1 and CDR2: MNHEY and SMNVEV (reference sequence). Trimming took 3 bases from V and 5 from J, leaving 10 bases between them.

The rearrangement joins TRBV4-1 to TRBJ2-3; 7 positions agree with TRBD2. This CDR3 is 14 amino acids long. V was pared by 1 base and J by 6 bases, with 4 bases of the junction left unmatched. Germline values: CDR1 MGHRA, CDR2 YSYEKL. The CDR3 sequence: CASSQGRERDTQYF. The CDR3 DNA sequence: TGCGCCAGCAGCCAAGGGCGGGAGCGGGATACGCAGTATTTT.

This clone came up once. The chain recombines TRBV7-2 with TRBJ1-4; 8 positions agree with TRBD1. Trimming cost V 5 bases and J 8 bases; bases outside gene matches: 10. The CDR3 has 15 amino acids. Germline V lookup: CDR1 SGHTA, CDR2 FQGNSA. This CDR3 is CASSPTQGVLEKLFF. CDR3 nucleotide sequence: TGTGCCAGCAGCCCGACACAGGGGGTTCTAGAAAAACTGTTTTTT.

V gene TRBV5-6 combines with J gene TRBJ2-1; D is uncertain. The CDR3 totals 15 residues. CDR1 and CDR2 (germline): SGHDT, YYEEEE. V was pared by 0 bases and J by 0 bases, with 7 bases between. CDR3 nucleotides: TGTGCCAGCAGCTTGGGGGCCTTCTCCTACAATGAGCAGTTCTTC. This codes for CASSLGAFSYNEQFF.

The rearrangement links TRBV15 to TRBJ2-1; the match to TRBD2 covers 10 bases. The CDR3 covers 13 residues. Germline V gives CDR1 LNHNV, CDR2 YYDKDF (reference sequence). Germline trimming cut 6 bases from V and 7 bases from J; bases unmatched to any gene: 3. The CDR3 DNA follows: TGTGCCACCAGTCTAGCGGGAGAAAATGAGCAGTTCTTC. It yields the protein CATSLAGENEQFF.

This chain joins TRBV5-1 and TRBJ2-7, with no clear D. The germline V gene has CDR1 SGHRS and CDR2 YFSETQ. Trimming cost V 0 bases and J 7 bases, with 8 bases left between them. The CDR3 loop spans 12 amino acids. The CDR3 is CASSLANGEQYF. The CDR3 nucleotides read TGCGCCAGCAGCTTGGCCAACGGGGAGCAGTACTTC.

Written as DNA, the CDR3 is TGTGCCAGCAGTTCAGGGTATAATGAAAAACTGTTTTTT. This sequence encodes CASSSGYNEKLFF. The chain recombines TRBV6-4 with TRBJ1-4; possible D gene TRBD1, 5 bases. V was clipped by 5 bases and J by 4 bases, with 8 bases between them. In germline, CDR1 is MRHNA, CDR2 SNTAGT. The CDR3 length is 13 residues.

CDR3 residues: CAWSDLNRGAFF. The CDR3 DNA sequence: TGTGCCTGGAGTGACTTAAACAGGGGAGCTTTCTTT. J is TRBJ1-1 and V is TRBV30; 7 nucleotides agree with TRBD1. Germline CDR1 and CDR2: GTSNPN and SVGIG (reference sequence). The CDR3 contains 12 residues. After removal of 1 base from V and 10 bases from J, the junction contained 6 bases not matched to a gene.

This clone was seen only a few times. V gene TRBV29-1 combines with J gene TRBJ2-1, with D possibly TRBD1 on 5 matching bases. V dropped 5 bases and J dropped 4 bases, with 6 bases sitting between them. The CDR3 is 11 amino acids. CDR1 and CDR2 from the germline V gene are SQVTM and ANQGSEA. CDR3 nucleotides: TGCAGCGTTCAGGGTTACAATGAGCAGTTCTTC. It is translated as CSVQGYNEQFF.

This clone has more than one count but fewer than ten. The CDR3 here is CAWSVPGQGIEKLFF. Written as DNA, the CDR3 is TGTGCCTGGAGTGTCCCGGGACAGGGGATTGAAAAACTGTTTTTT. The V and J genes are TRBV30 and TRBJ1-4, with TRBD1 matching 10 bases. V shed 0 bases, J shed 7 bases, and the junction held 5 bases outside the gene matches. Germline CDR1 reads GTSNPN; CDR2 reads SVGIG (reference sequence). The CDR3 consists of 15 residues.

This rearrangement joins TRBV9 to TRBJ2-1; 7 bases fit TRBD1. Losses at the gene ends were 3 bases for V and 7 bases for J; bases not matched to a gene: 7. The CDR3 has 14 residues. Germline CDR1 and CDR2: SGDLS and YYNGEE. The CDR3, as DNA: TGTGCCAGCAGCGCCCAGACAGGGAGAAATGAGCAGTTCTTC. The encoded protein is CASSAQTGRNEQFF.

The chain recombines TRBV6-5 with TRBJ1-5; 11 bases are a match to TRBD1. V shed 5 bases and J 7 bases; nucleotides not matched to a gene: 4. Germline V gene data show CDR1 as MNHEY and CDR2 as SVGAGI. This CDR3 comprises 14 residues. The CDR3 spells CASSQGQGAQPQHF. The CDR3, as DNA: TGTGCCAGCAGTCAAGGACAGGGGGCCCAGCCCCAGCATTTT.

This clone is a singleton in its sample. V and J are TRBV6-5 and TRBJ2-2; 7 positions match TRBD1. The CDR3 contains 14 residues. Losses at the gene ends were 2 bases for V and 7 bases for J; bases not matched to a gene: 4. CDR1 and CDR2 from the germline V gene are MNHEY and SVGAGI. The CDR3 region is CASSYTGEFGELFF. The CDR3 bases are TGTGCCAGCAGTTACACAGGGGAATTCGGGGAGCTGTTTTTT.

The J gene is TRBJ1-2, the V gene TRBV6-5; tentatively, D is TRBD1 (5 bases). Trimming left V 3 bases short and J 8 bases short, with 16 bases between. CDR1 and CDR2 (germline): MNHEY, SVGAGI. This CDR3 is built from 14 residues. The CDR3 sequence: CASSYVARAGGYTF. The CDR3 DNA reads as TGTGCCAGCAGTTATGTAGCCAGGGCGGGGGGCTACACCTTC.

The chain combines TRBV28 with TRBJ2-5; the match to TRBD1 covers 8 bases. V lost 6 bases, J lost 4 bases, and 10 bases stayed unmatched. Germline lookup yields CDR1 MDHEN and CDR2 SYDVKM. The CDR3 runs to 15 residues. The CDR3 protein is CASSRPNGQGETQYF. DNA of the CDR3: TGTGCCAGCAGCCGACCAAATGGACAGGGAGAGACCCAGTACTTC.

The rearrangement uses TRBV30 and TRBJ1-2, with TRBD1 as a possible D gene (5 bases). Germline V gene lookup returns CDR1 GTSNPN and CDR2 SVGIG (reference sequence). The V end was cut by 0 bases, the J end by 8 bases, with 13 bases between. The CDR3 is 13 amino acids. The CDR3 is CAWSVRTSTGYTF. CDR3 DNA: TGTGCCTGGAGTGTCCGGACATCCACGGGCTACACCTTC.

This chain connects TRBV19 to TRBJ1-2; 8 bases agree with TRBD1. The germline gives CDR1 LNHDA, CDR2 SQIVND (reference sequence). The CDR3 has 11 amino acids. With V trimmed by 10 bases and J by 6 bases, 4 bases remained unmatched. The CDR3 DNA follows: TGTGCCATAATACAGGGGGATGGCTACACCTTC. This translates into CAIIQGDGYTF.

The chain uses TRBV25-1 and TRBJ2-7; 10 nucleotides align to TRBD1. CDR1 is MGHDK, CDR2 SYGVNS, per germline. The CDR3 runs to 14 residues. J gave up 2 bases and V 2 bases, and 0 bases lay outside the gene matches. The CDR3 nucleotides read TGTGCCAGCAGTGAAGGGACAGGGGCCTACGAGCAGTACTTC. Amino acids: CASSEGTGAYEQYF.

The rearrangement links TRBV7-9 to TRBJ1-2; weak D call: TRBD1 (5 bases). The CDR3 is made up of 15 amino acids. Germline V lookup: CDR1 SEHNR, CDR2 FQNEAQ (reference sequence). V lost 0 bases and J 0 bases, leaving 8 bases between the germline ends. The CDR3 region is CASSLARGTNYGYTF. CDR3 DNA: TGTGCCAGCAGCTTAGCTAGGGGAACTAACTATGGCTACACCTTC. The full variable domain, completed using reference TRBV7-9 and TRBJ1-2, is DTGVSQNPRHKITKRGQNVTFRCDPISEHNRLYWYRQTLGQGPEFLTYFQNEAQLEKSRLLSDRFSAERPKGSFSTLEIQRTEQGDSAMYLCASSLARGTNYGYTFGSGTRLTVV.

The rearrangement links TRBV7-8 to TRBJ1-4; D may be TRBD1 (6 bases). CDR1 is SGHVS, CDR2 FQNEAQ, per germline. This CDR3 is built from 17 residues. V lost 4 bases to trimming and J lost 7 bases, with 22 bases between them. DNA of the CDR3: TGTGCCAGCAGCTCTCCCCCCCGGGGGGCGCCTAGTGAAAAACTGTTTTTT. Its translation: CASSSPPRGAPSEKLFF. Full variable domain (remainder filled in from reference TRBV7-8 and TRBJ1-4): GAGVSQSPRYKVAKRGQDVALRCDPISGHVSLFWYQQALGQGPEFLTYFQNEAQLDKSGLPSDRFFAERPEGSVSTLKIQRTQQEDSAVYLCASSSPPRGAPSEKLFFGSGTQLSVL.

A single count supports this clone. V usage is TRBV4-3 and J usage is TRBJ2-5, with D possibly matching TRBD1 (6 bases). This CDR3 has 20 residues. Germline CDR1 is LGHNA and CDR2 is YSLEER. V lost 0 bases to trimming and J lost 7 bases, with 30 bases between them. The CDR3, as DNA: TGCGCCAGCAGCCAAGATCCCTGGGAGATCCCAGGGGAAGCGTCGAGGACCCAGTACTTC. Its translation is CASSQDPWEIPGEASRTQYF.

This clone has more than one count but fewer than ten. CDR3 in amino acids: CATSTGAEQYF. CDR3 nucleotide sequence: TGTGCCACCTCAACAGGGGCCGAGCAGTACTTC. This chain connects TRBV6-5 to TRBJ2-7, with 7 bases aligning to TRBD1. V lost 10 bases to trimming and J lost 6 bases; unmatched junction nucleotides: 6. In germline, CDR1 is MNHEY, CDR2 SVGAGI. The CDR3 consists of 11 residues.